This T cell receptor (beta chain) was captured by sequencing in a study of Ad26.COV2.S vaccination and SARS-CoV-2 variants. In the study overall: The donor was enrolled in the Ad26.COV2.S arm of the COV1001 trial.

Treatment meaning: about 20 received Ad26.COV2.S at low or high dose, single or two shots; roughly five received placebo; per-sample allocation not given. Specimens were obtained on day 63 following the first vaccine or placebo injection. Clones were sequenced by immunoSEQ multiplex PCR, and TCRdb holds only the in-frame ones, with some missing. The sample shows about 480,000 clones, around 88% of them seen only once. CDR1 is SGDLS, CDR2 YYNGEE, per germline. This CDR3 has 14 amino acids. The V end lost 3 bases, the J end lost 2 bases, and 12 bases lay between the germline ends. The source material was peripheral blood, sampled in a trial of Ad26.COV2.S vaccine versus placebo. V usage is TRBV9 and J usage is TRBJ2-7; D may be TRBD1 or TRBD2 (5 bases each). This TCR was sampled from a person between 18 and 65 years old who received the Ad26.COV2.S COVID-19 vaccine or a placebo. The CDR3 protein is CASSARDPAYEQYF. CDR3 coding DNA: TGTGCCAGCAGCGCTCGGGACCCAGCCTACGAGCAGTACTTC.